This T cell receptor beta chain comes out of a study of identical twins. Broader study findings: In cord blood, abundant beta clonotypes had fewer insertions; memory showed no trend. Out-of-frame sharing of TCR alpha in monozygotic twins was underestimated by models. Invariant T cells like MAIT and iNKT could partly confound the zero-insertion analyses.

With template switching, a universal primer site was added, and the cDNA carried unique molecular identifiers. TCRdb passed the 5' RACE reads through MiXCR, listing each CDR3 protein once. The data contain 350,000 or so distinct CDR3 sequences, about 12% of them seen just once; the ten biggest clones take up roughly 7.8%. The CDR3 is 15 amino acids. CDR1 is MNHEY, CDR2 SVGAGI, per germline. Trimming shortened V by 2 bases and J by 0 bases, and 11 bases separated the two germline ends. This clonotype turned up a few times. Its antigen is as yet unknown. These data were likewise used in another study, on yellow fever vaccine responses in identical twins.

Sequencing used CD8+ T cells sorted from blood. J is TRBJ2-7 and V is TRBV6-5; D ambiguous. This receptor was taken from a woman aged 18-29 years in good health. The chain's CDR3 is CASSYGLSSSYEQYF. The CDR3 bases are TGTGCCAGCAGTTACGGGTTGTCGAGCTCCTACGAGCAGTACTTC.